The rows below give T cell receptor beta chains drawn from one sample of a study of blood T cell repertoires in COVID-19. Only in-frame clones appear in the TCRdb table, and some are missing; sequencing was by immunoSEQ multiplex PCR. Of 45,000 to 65,000 clones listed, 70% to 85% were seen once; the top ten hold roughly 4%. Sequencing was carried out using peripheral blood. These receptors came from a man in his fifties or sixties with acute or convalescent COVID-19. Both conserved end residues are part of each CDR3. A D gene is named only where the DNA matches it firmly. Size tells how often a clone was seen (once, few, many) or the class of an expanded clone, and some rows leave it out.

clone_size d_call j_call v_call cdr3_aa cdr3_nt
NA TRBD1 TRBJ2-3 TRBV5-1 CASSLAGTGADTQYF TGCGCCAGCAGCTTGGCCGGGACAGGGGCAGATACGCAGTATTTT
NA NA TRBJ2-7 TRBV6-5 CASSPGSEQYF TGTGCCAGCAGCCCCGGTTCAGAGCAGTACTTC
NA TRBD2 TRBJ2-1 TRBV14 CASSQGLAGWDRLDEQFF TGTGCCAGCAGCCAAGGACTAGCGGGTTGGGATCGATTGGATGAGCAGTTCTTC
few NA TRBJ1-2 TRBV11-2 CASSFEANYGYTF TGTGCCAGCAGCTTTGAGGCTAACTATGGCTACACCTTC
NA NA TRBJ1-5 TRBV5-1 CASSLAGGRDQPQHF TGCGCCAGCAGCTTGGCTGGCGGCCGGGATCAGCCCCAGCATTTT
NA NA TRBJ2-3 TRBV4-1 CASSPESITTDTQYF TGCGCCAGCAGCCCCGAAAGCATCACCACAGATACGCAGTATTTT
NA TRBD1 TRBJ1-2 TRBV29-1 CSVIGGQNYGYTF TGCAGCGTTATAGGGGGACAGAACTATGGCTACACCTTC
NA NA TRBJ2-7 TRBV27 CASSPRAAYEQYF TGTGCCAGCAGTCCCAGGGCCGCCTACGAGCAGTACTTC
NA TRBD1 TRBJ1-2 TRBV24-1 CATAGGTGANYGYTF TGTGCCACCGCTGGGGGGACAGGGGCTAACTATGGCTACACCTTC
NA NA TRBJ1-5 TRBV6-1 CASSEQGMGGQPQHF TGTGCCAGCAGTGAACAGGGGATGGGTGGCCAGCCCCAGCATTTT
NA TRBD1 TRBJ1-2 TRBV2 CASSPTGGAHGYTF TGTGCCAGCAGCCCGACAGGGGGCGCCCATGGCTACACCTTC
NA NA TRBJ2-7 TRBV9 CASSVRDTTYEQYF TGTGCCAGCAGCGTAAGGGACACCACCTACGAGCAGTACTTC
NA NA TRBJ1-6 TRBV5-8 CASNQFQGFYNSPLHF TGTGCCAGCAATCAATTCCAGGGGTTCTATAATTCACCCCTCCACTTT
NA TRBD1 TRBJ2-2 TRBV7-9 CASSTSDRGTGELFF TGTGCCAGCAGCACAAGCGACAGGGGGACCGGGGAGCTGTTTTTT
NA NA TRBJ1-6 TRBV7-9 CASSLGEASTLHF TGTGCCAGCAGCTTAGGAGAGGCCTCCACCCTCCACTTT
NA TRBD1 TRBJ2-4 TRBV29-1 CSVGRTGANLAKNIQYF TGCAGCGTTGGGCGGACAGGGGCCAACCTAGCCAAAAACATTCAGTACTTC
once TRBD1 TRBJ1-3 TRBV28 CASSFPRTGTGNTIYF TGTGCCAGCAGTTTCCCTCGGACAGGGACAGGAAACACCATATATTTT
NA NA TRBJ1-4 TRBV19 CASSNQGRNEKLFF TGTGCCAGTAGTAACCAGGGAAGGAATGAAAAACTGTTTTTT
NA TRBD2 TRBJ2-5 TRBV4-1 CASSRRGAGGETQYF TGCGCCAGCAGCCGCCGGGGAGCGGGGGGAGAGACCCAGTACTTC
NA TRBD1 TRBJ2-2 TRBV9 CASSPQDRGLSGELFF TGTGCCAGCAGCCCCCAGGACAGGGGGCTGTCCGGGGAGCTGTTTTTT
NA TRBD2 TRBJ2-2 TRBV24-1 CATSDQLAEGPGELFF TGTGCCACCAGTGACCAACTAGCGGAAGGACCCGGGGAGCTGTTTTTT
NA TRBD1 TRBJ2-7 TRBV15 CATSRARDSAYEQYF TGTGCCACCAGCAGAGCTCGGGACAGCGCCTACGAGCAGTACTTC
NA NA TRBJ2-3 TRBV28 CASSLADTDTQYF TGTGCCAGCAGTTTAGCGGACACAGATACGCAGTATTTT
once NA TRBJ2-1 TRBV6-5 CASRQVYNEQFF TGTGCCAGCAGACAGGTTTACAATGAGCAGTTCTTC
NA NA TRBJ2-5 TRBV7-9 CASSLKGQGGETQYF TGTGCCAGCAGCCTAAAAGGACAGGGAGGGGAGACCCAGTACTTC
NA TRBD1 TRBJ1-1 TRBV10-3 CAIRRTGGDTEAFF TGTGCCATCAGACGGACAGGAGGGGACACTGAAGCTTTCTTT
NA NA TRBJ2-1 TRBV7-3 CASSSGVHNEQFF TGTGCCAGCAGTTCGGGGGTACACAATGAGCAGTTCTTC
NA TRBD1 TRBJ1-3 TRBV9 CASSRSGQGAGNTIYF TGTGCCAGCAGCCGGAGCGGACAGGGGGCTGGAAACACCATATATTTT
few NA TRBJ2-7 TRBV29-1 CSVESAYSYEQYF TGCAGCGTTGAAAGCGCCTACTCCTACGAGCAGTACTTC
NA TRBD2 TRBJ2-1 TRBV5-4 CASSRTSLSYNEQFF TGTGCCAGCAGCCGGACTAGTCTCTCCTACAATGAGCAGTTCTTC
NA NA TRBJ1-2 TRBV19 CASRPGVAGYTF TGTGCCAGTAGGCCAGGGGTGGCTGGCTACACCTTC
NA NA TRBJ1-2 TRBV18 CASSPNSGPAEGGYTF TGTGCCAGCTCACCAAACTCCGGTCCGGCGGAGGGAGGCTACACCTTC
NA NA TRBJ2-7 TRBV7-3 CASSQTGFGEQYF TGTGCCAGCAGTCAAACAGGGTTTGGCGAGCAGTACTTC